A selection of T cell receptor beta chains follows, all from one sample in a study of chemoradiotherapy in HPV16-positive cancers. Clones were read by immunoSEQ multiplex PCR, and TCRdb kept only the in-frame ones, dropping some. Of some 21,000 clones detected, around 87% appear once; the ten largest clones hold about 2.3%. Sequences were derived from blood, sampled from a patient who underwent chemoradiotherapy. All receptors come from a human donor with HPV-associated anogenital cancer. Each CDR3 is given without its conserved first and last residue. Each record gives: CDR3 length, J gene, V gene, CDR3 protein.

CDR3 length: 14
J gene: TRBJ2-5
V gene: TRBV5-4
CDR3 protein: ASSLKTGRGLETQY

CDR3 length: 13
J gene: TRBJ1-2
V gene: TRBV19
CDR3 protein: ASSTFRQVNYGYT

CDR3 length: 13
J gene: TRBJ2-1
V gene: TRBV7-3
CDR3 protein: ASSLGLAGIGEQF

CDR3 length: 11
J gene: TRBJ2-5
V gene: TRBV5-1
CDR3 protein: ASSLGQQETQY

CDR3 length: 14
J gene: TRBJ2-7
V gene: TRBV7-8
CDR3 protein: ASSRRTSGRLYEQY

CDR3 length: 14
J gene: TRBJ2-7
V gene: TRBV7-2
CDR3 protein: ASSPFGTLGPYEQY

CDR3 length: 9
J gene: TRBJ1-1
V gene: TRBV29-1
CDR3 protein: SVGSNTEAF

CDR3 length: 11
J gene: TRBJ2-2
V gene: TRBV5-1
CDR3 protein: ASRPNAAGELF

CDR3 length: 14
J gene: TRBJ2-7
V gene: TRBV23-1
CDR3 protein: ASSQPRGGFASEQY

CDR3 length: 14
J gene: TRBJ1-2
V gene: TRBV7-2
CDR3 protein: ASSLVWTGAGYGYT

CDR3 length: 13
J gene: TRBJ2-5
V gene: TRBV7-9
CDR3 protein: ASSLLGGGVETQY

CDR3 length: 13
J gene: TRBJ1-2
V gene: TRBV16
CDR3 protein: ASSQFRQTPLGYT